The next 14 T cell receptor beta chains were all read from a single sample in a study of T cell changes during pregnancy in multiple sclerosis. Clones were read by immunoSEQ multiplex PCR, and TCRdb kept only the in-frame ones, dropping some. The data show tens of thousands of clones, approximately 86% seen once. The source was peripheral blood, collected in the first trimester of pregnancy. The receptors originated from a female donor with multiple sclerosis, enrolled in a pregnancy study.

In its sample, this clone was seen once. The chain links TRBV7-2 to TRBJ1-5; 9 positions match TRBD1. Germline V gives CDR1 SGHTA, CDR2 FQGNSA. V dropped 2 bases and J dropped 4; count of bases not matched to a gene: 3. The CDR3 loop spans 15 amino acids. This CDR3 is CASSLWTGENQPQHF. The CDR3 region has the DNA TGTGCCAGCAGCTTATGGACAGGGGAAAATCAGCCCCAGCATTTT.

The chain recombines TRBV14 with TRBJ1-1, with TRBD1 matching 7 bases. V dropped 6 bases and J dropped 1; count of bases not matched to a gene: 5. The length of the CDR3 is 14 residues. The germline CDR1 and CDR2 sequences are SGHDN and FVKESK. DNA of the CDR3: TGTGCCAGCAGACGGGGACAGTGGAACACTGAAGCTTTCTTT. Translating it yields CASRRGQWNTEAFF.

The chain links TRBV4-1 to TRBJ1-5; D might be TRBD1 (6 bases). The CDR3 covers 14 residues. Germline CDR1 reads MGHRA; CDR2 reads YSYEKL. V lost 5 bases and J 5 bases, leaving 13 bases between the germline ends. CDR3 residues: CASSSGRGDQPQHF. CDR3 nucleotides: TGCGCCAGCAGCTCGGGCAGGGGTGATCAGCCCCAGCATTTT.

The chain recombines TRBV13 with TRBJ2-1, with 9 bases fitting TRBD2. The CDR3 contains 17 residues. Per germline, CDR1 PRHDT and CDR2 FYEKMQ (reference sequence). V trimming: 4 bases; J trimming: 0 bases; junction bases outside the gene matches: 7. In DNA form, the CDR3 reads TGTGCCAGCAGCTCCGGACTAGCGCATGGCTCCTACAATGAGCAGTTCTTC. Encoded protein: CASSSGLAHGSYNEQFF. The full variable domain, rest sourced from reference TRBV13 and TRBJ2-1, is AAGVIQSPRHLIKEKRETATLKCYPIPRHDTVYWYQQGPGQDPQFLISFYEKMQSDKGSIPDRFSAQQFSDYHSELNMSSLELGDSALYFCASSSGLAHGSYNEQFFGPGTRLTVL.

This sequence joins TRBV5-1 and TRBJ1-4; 11 bases match TRBD1. This CDR3 has 14 amino acids. The junction had 3 bases not matched to a gene; V was cut back by 4 bases and J by 7 bases. CDR1 is SGHRS and CDR2 is YFSETQ in the germline V gene. CDR3 protein: CASSRGQGGEKLFF. The CDR3 region has the DNA TGCGCCAGCAGCCGGGGACAGGGGGGTGAAAAACTGTTTTTT.

This clone was detected only a few times. The chain joins TRBV19 to TRBJ1-1; no clear D. This CDR3 contains 13 residues. Trimming left V 2 bases short and J 2 bases short, with 6 bases between. Germline V lookup: CDR1 LNHDA, CDR2 SQIVND (reference sequence). CDR3 sequence (DNA): TGTGCCAGTAGTATAAATGTAAACACTGAAGCTTTCTTT. Its translation is CASSINVNTEAFF.

The CDR3 DNA reads as TGTGCCAGCCGGAGCGGGAGTGGAGAGACCCAGTACTTC. The encoded protein is CASRSGSGETQYF. The rearrangement joins TRBV6-5 to TRBJ2-5, with TRBD2 identical over 8 bases. The CDR3 length is 13 residues. CDR1 is MNHEY, CDR2 SVGAGI, per germline. J gave up 4 bases and V 8 bases, and 6 bases lay outside the gene matches.

The chain joins TRBV30 to TRBJ2-2; D perhaps matches TRBD2 (5 bases). There are 16 residues in the CDR3. V shed 8 bases and J shed 4 bases, with 23 bases lying between them. Germline CDR1 reads GTSNPN; CDR2 reads SVGIG (reference sequence). CDR3 sequence: CAGGMGLGSSTGELFF. The CDR3 nucleotides read TGTGCCGGAGGTATGGGATTGGGGTCGAGCACCGGGGAGCTGTTTTTT.

This rearrangement joins TRBV7-9 to TRBJ1-1; D is unclear. Trimming stripped 1 base from V and 4 bases from J, with 4 bases between. The CDR3 has 12 amino acids. CDR1 and CDR2 from the germline V gene are SEHNR and FQNEAQ (reference sequence). The CDR3 coding sequence is TGTGCCAGCAGCTTAGACTCCACTGAAGCTTTCTTT. Protein product: CASSLDSTEAFF.

This chain links TRBV5-1 with TRBJ2-7; 7 bases are shared with TRBD2. This CDR3 has 16 amino acids. V lost 2 bases and J lost 0; bases outside the gene matches: 8. CDR1 and CDR2 from the germline V gene are SGHRS and YFSETQ. In DNA, the CDR3 is TGCGCCAGCAGCTTAGCTAGCGGTACCCTCTCCTACGAGCAGTACTTC. As protein: CASSLASGTLSYEQYF.

The chain combines TRBV5-4 with TRBJ1-3; weak D call: TRBD1 (5 bases). The CDR3 covers 16 residues. Germline CDR1 reads SGHNT; CDR2 reads YYREEE (reference sequence). Trimming removed 2 bases at V and 0 bases at J, with 12 bases between. CDR3 coding DNA: TGTGCCAGCAGCTTAGGAGGGGCCCGCTCTGGAAACACCATATATTTT. As protein: CASSLGGARSGNTIYF.

The gene calls are TRBV28 and TRBJ2-3, with D hard to call. This CDR3 region has 11 residues. V gave up 9 bases and J gave up 1 base, with 5 bases separating them. Germline V lookup: CDR1 MDHEN, CDR2 SYDVKM. CDR3 residues: CASIGTDTQYF. In DNA, the CDR3 is TGTGCCAGTATTGGCACAGATACGCAGTATTTT.

The chain employs TRBV28 and TRBJ2-7; a weak D match, TRBD2 (5 bases). The CDR3 consists of 13 residues. Germline V gene sequence: CDR1 MDHEN, CDR2 SYDVKM. Trimming stripped 2 bases from V and 2 bases from J, with 7 bases between. CDR3 residues: CASSLEGPYEQYF. The CDR3 DNA is TGTGCCAGCAGTTTAGAGGGCCCCTACGAGCAGTACTTC.

The chain uses TRBV6-5 and TRBJ2-7, with a possible D match to TRBD1 (6 bases). V lost 6 bases, J lost 3 bases, and 12 bases lay in between. The length of the CDR3 is 13 residues. Looked up from germline, CDR1 is MNHEY and CDR2 is SVGAGI. The CDR3 DNA reads TGTGCCAGCAGCTCGCGGACAGACTACGAGCAGTACTTC. As protein: CASSSRTDYEQYF.